A selection of T cell receptor beta chains follows, all from one sample in a study of blood T cell repertoires in COVID-19. Profiled with immunoSEQ multiplex PCR; TCRdb holds only in-frame clones, not every one. The data contain 150,000 to 200,000 clones, 70% to 80% of them singletons. The material sequenced was peripheral blood. These receptors all stem from a man in his 60s with acute or convalescent COVID-19. The CDR3 runs from the conserved cysteine through the conserved F or W. Each record gives: D gene, V gene, clone size, J gene, CDR3 protein, CDR3 DNA. D genes are given only for firm matches. Not all rows give a size; the values are once, few, many and, for expanded clones, a class.

NA	TRBV27	few	TRBJ2-3	CASTVGTGDTQYF	TGTGCCAGCACGGTTGGTACGGGGGATACGCAGTATTTT
TRBD2	TRBV5-4	NA	TRBJ2-7	CASSAGLAGDPYEQYF	TGTGCCAGCAGCGCTGGACTAGCGGGGGACCCCTACGAGCAGTACTTC
TRBD1	TRBV10-3	NA	TRBJ2-2	CAIRDRTNTGELFF	TGTGCCATCAGGGACAGGACGAACACCGGGGAGCTGTTTTTT
TRBD1	TRBV27	once	TRBJ2-1	CASSFRGPLNQGVRENEQFF	TGTGCCAGCAGTTTTAGGGGTCCCCTAAATCAGGGGGTAAGGGAGAATGAGCAGTTCTTC
NA	TRBV6-5	NA	TRBJ1-3	CASRGAFSGNTIYF	TGTGCCAGCAGGGGGGCCTTCTCTGGAAACACCATATATTTT
NA	TRBV19	NA	TRBJ1-6	CASSAWTDNSPLHF	TGTGCCAGTAGTGCCTGGACAGATAATTCACCCCTCCACTTT
NA	TRBV7-3	NA	TRBJ2-1	CASSVYRSSYNEQFF	TGTGCCAGCAGCGTCTACAGGAGCTCCTACAATGAGCAGTTCTTC
TRBD1	TRBV12-5	NA	TRBJ2-7	CASGLGTGSLAGGQYF	TGTGCTAGTGGTTTGGGGACAGGGAGCTTAGCTGGTGGGCAGTACTTC
NA	TRBV12-3/TRBV12-4	NA	TRBJ1-1	CASSSGTEAFF	TGTGCCAGCAGTTCGGGGACTGAAGCTTTCTTT
NA	TRBV2	once	TRBJ1-1	CASSLSTGSTEAFF	TGTGCCAGCAGTCTTTCTACAGGGTCCACTGAAGCTTTCTTT
TRBD1	TRBV9	NA	TRBJ1-2	CASQPWTGMGYGYTF	TGTGCCAGCCAACCTTGGACAGGGATGGGGTATGGCTACACCTTC
TRBD2	TRBV29-1	once	TRBJ2-7	CSMISGGASYEQYF	TGCAGCATGATTAGCGGGGGGGCCTCCTACGAGCAGTACTTC
NA	TRBV7-2	NA	TRBJ1-2	CASSLAPSNYGYTF	TGTGCCAGCAGCTTAGCTCCCTCTAACTATGGCTACACCTTC